A single sample is the source of the 5 T cell receptor beta chains below, sequenced in a study of breast tumors, draining lymph nodes, adjacent tissues. Samples came from axillary lymph nodes draining the breast cancer. TCRdb reprocessed the multiplex PCR reads with MiXCR, giving one entry per CDR3 protein. The sample shows 150,000 to 250,000 distinct CDR3 sequences, roughly 31% of them seen only once. Input material: axillary lymph node tissue. The receptors derive from a female donor with breast cancer. Some clones in this sample may be carry-over from other donors' samples.

In regard to this clonotype: Given a much more abundant clone one base away, this may be a read error. The rearrangement uses TRBV11-2 and TRBJ2-3; D uncertain. This CDR3 has 13 residues. V lost 4 bases and J 2 bases, leaving 7 bases between the germline ends. In germline, CDR1 is SGHAT, CDR2 FQNNGV. The CDR3 loop reads CASSSCTTDTQYF. The CDR3 DNA sequence: TGTGCCAGCAGCTCGTGCACCACAGATACGCAGTATTTT.

The sample holds many counts of this clonotype. The chain joins TRBV5-4 to TRBJ2-1, with TRBD2 matching over 10 bases. The CDR3 has 15 residues. Trimming cost V 0 bases and J 6 bases; bases outside gene matches: 3. Per the germline V gene, CDR1 is SGHNT and CDR2 is YYREEE (reference sequence). The CDR3: CASSLVLAGANEQFF. The CDR3 coding sequence is TGTGCCAGCAGCTTGGTCCTAGCGGGGGCCAATGAGCAGTTCTTC.

The genes are TRBV7-9 and TRBJ2-2; possibly TRBD1 or TRBD2 for D (6 bases each). Trimming cost V 5 bases and J 4 bases, with 20 bases left between them. The CDR3 consists of 17 residues. Germline CDR1 SEHNR, CDR2 FQNEAQ (reference sequence). For the CDR3, the DNA is TGTGCCAGCAGCGTTGAAGGGGGTCGGAGGGGCACCGGGGAGCTGTTTTTT. Its translation is CASSVEGGRRGTGELFF.

This clonotype was seen repeatedly, ten times or more. CDR3 in DNA: TGTGCCAGCAAGTCTGTTGGGCCACGTCGTTCACCCCTCCACTTT. It translates to CASKSVGPRRSPLHF. The gene calls are TRBV6-2 or TRBV6-3 and TRBJ1-6; D is ambiguous. V was cut by 7 bases and J by 9 bases, with 19 bases left in between. CDR1 MNHEY and CDR2 SVGEGT come from the germline V gene. The CDR3 sequence is 15 residues long.

This clonotype was seen repeatedly, ten times or more. The CDR3 here is CASSEGGGQGLAKPQHF. In DNA form, the CDR3 reads TGTGCCAGCAGTGAAGGGGGTGGACAGGGGTTGGCTAAGCCCCAGCATTTT. This chain uses TRBV6-1 with TRBJ1-5; 9 bases align to TRBD1. V lost 1 base to trimming and J lost 8 bases; unmatched junction nucleotides: 12. Germline assignment: CDR1 MNHNS and CDR2 SASEGT. The CDR3 spans 17 residues.